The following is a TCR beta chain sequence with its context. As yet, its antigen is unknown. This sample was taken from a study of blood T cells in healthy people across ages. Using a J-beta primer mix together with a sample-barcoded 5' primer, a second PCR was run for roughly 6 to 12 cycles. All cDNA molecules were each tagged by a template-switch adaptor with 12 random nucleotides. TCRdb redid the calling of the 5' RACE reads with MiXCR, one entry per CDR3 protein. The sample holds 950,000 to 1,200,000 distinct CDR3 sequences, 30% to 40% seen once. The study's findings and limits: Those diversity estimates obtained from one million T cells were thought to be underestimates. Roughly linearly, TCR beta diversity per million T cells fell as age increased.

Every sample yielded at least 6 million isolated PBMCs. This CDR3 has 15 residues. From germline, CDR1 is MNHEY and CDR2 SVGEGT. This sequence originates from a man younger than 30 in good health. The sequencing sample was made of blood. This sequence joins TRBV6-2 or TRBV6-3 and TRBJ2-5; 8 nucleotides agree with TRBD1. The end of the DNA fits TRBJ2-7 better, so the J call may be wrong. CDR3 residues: CASSSPGQVTYEQYF. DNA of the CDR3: TGTGCCAGCAGTTCGCCGGGACAGGTGACCTACGAGCAGTACTTC.